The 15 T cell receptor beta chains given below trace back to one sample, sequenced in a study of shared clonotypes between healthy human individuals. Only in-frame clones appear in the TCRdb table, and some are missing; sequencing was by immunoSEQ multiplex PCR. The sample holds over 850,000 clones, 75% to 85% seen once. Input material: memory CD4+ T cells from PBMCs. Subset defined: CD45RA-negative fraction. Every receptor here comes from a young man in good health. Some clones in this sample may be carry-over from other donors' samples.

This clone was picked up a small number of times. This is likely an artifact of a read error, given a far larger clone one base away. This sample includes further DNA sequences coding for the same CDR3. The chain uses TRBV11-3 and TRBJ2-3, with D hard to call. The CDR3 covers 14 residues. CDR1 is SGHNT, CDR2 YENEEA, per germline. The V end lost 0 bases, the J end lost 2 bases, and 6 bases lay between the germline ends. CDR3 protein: CASSLDGNTDTQYF. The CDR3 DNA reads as TGTGCCAGCAGCTTAGACGGCAACACAGATACGCAGTATTTT.

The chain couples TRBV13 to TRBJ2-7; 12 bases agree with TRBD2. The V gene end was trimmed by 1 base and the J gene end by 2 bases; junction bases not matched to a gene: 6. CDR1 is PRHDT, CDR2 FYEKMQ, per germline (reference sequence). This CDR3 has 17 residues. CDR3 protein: CASSLESGLAGPYEQYF. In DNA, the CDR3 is TGTGCCAGCAGCTTAGAGTCCGGACTAGCGGGACCCTACGAGCAGTACTTC.

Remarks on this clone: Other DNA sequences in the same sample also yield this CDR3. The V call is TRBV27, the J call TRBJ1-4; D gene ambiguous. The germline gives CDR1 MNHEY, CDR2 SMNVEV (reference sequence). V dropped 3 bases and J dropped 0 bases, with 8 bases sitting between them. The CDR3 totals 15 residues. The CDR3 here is CASSLLGATNEKLFF. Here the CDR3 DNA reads TGTGCCAGCAGTTTGCTAGGTGCAACTAATGAAAAACTGTTTTTT.

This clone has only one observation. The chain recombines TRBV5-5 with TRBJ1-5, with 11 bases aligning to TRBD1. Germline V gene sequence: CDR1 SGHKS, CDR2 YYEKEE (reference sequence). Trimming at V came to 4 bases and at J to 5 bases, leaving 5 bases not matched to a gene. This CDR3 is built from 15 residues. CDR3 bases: TGTGCCAGCAGCATTGGACAGGGGGCGCATCAGCCCCAGCATTTT. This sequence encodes CASSIGQGAHQPQHF.

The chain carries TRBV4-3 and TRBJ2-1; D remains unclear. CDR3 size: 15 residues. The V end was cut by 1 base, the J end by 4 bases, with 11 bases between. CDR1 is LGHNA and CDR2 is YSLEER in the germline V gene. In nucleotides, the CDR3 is TGCGCCAGCAGCCAAGGGCTTTCTGGTTACAATGAGCAGTTCTTC. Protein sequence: CASSQGLSGYNEQFF.

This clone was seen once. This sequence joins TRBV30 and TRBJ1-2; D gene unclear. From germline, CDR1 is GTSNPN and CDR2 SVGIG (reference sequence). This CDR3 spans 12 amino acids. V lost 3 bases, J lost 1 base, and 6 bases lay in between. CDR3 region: CAWRTRNYGYTF. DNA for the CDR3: TGTGCCTGGAGAACTCGTAACTATGGCTACACCTTC. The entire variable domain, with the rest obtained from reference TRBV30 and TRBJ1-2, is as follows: SQTIHQWPATLVQPVGSPLSLECTVEGTSNPNLYWYRQAAGRGLQLLFYSVGIGQISSEVPQNLSASRPQDRQFILSSKKLLLSDSGFYLCAWRTRNYGYTFGSGTRLTVV.

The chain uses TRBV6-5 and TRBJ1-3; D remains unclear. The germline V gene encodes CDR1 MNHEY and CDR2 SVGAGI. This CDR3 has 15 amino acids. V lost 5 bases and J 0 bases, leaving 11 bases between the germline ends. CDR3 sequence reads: CASSRTAFSGNTIYF. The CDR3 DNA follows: TGTGCCAGCAGTCGAACGGCCTTCTCTGGAAACACCATATATTTT.

CDR3 bases: TGTGCCAGCAGCACCGGGTTTGGTAATGAGCAGTTCTTC. This translates into CASSTGFGNEQFF. The V gene is TRBV7-3, the J gene TRBJ2-1; D unresolved. The V end was cut by 5 bases, the J end by 7 bases, with 12 bases between. This CDR3 has 13 residues. The V gene's germline CDR1 is SGHTA and CDR2 FQGTGA.

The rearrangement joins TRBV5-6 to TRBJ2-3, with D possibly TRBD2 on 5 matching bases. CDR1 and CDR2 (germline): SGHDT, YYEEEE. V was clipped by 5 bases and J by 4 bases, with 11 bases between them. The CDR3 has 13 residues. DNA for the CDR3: TGTGCCAGCAGGGCTCACGGGGCAGATACGCAGTATTTT. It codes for CASRAHGADTQYF.

The CDR3 sequence is CASSLIRTGGAGSCCEQFF. The CDR3 DNA is TGCGCCAGCAGCCTGATAAGGACAGGGGGCGCAGGGAGTTGTTGTGAGCAGTTCTTC. V is TRBV10-1 and J is TRBJ2-1; 11 positions agree with TRBD1. Unmatched junction bases numbered 22, after V lost 6 bases and J lost 9 bases. From germline, CDR1 is WNHNN and CDR2 SYGVQD (reference sequence). The CDR3 spans 19 residues.

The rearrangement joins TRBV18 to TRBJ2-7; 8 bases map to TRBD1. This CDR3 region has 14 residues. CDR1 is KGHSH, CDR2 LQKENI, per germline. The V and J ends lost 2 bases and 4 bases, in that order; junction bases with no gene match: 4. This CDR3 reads CASSPGTGRYEQYF. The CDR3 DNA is TGTGCCAGCTCACCAGGGACAGGACGTTACGAGCAGTACTTC. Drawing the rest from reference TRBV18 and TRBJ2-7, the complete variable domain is NAGVMQNPRHLVRRRGQEARLRCSPMKGHSHVYWYRQLPEEGLKFMVYLQKENIIDESGMPKERFSAEFPKEGPSILRIQQVVRGDSAAYFCASSPGTGRYEQYFGPGTRLTVT.

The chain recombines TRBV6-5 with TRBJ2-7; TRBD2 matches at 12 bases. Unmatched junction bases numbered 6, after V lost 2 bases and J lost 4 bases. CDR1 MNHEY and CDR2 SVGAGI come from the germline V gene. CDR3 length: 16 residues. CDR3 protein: CASSYILTSGSYEQYF. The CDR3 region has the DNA TGTGCCAGCAGTTACATCTTGACTAGCGGGAGTTACGAGCAGTACTTC.

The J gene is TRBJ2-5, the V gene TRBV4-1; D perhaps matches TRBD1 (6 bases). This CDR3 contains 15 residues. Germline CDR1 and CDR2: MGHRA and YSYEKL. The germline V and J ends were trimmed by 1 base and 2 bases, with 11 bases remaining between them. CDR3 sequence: CASSQGRTAQETQYF. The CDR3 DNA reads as TGCGCCAGCAGCCAAGGAAGGACAGCTCAAGAGACCCAGTACTTC.

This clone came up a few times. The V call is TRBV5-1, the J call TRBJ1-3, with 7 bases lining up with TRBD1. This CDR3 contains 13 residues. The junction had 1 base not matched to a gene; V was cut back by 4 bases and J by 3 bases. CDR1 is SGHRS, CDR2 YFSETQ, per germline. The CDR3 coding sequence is TGCGCCAGCAGCGGGACAGATGGAAACACCATATATTTT. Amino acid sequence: CASSGTDGNTIYF. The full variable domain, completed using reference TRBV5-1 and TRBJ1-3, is KAGVTQTPRYLIKTRGQQVTLSCSPISGHRSVSWYQQTPGQGLQFLFEYFSETQRNKGNFPGRFSGRQFSNSRSEMNVSTLELGDSALYLCASSGTDGNTIYFGEGSWLTVV.

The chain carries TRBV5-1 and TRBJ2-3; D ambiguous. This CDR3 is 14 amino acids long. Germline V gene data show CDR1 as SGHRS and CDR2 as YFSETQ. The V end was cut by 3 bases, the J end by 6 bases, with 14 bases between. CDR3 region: CASSSRSDGDTQYF. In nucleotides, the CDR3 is TGCGCCAGCAGCTCCCGCTCGGACGGGGATACGCAGTATTTT.